The text below deals with one TCR beta chain. V lost 4 bases and J lost 0, with 2 bases in between. The CDR3 runs to 12 residues. CDR1 SNHLY and CDR2 FYNNEI come from the germline V gene. These data come from a study of T cell changes during pregnancy in multiple sclerosis. Some clones are missing from TCRdb's copy, which holds only in-frame ones; the method was immunoSEQ multiplex PCR. The sample includes 75,000 to 90,000 clones, 91% seen only once; the top ten take roughly 4%. V gene TRBV2 combines with J gene TRBJ2-3; unclear D gene. This specimen consisted of PBMCs, obtained in the first trimester of pregnancy. The clonotype originates from a female donor in good health, serving as a control in a pregnancy study. Some clones in this sample may be carry-over from other donors' samples. CDR3 in amino acids: CASSVSTDTQYF. In nucleotides, the CDR3 is TGTGCCAGCAGTGTAAGCACAGATACGCAGTATTTT.